The sequence of this TCR beta chain was determined in a study of shared clonotypes between healthy human individuals. Sequenced by immunoSEQ multiplex PCR; TCRdb stores in-frame clones only, minus some. The data contain roughly 2,300,000 clones, 85% to 95% of them singletons. Germline assignment: CDR1 GTSNPN and CDR2 SVGIG (reference sequence). With 5 bases removed from V and 7 bases from J, the gap between germline ends came to 14 bases. The CDR3 sequence is 13 residues long. Regarding the study as a whole: When compared with the clonotypes that were shared by all four sorted-subset donors, the non-shared clonotypes turned out to have lower generation probabilities. The study sampled only blood, and tissue repertoires likely differ.

With respect to this clone: Its matching antigen is unknown.

The chain has TRBV30 and TRBJ1-4; no firm D call. Sequenced: naive CD4+ T cells from PBMCs. Documented subset: CD45RA+ positively selected. The source of this sequence is a man between 18 and 29 years old in good health. Some clones in this sample may be carry-over from other donors' samples. The CDR3 here is CAWGVGRGEKLFF. For the CDR3, the DNA is TGTGCCTGGGGAGTTGGGCGCGGTGAAAAACTGTTTTTT.